This T cell receptor beta chain was observed in a study of CD8+ T cells in alopecia areata. cDNA serving as the sequencing template came from extracted, reverse transcribed RNA. Clones were read by immunoSEQ multiplex PCR, and TCRdb kept only the in-frame ones, dropping some. This table holds 140,000 to 150,000 clones, 58% found once. Points on this clone: Its antigen is as yet unknown.

The germline V gene encodes CDR1 ENHRY and CDR2 SYGVKD. With V trimmed by 4 bases and J by 3 bases, 1 base remained unmatched. The CDR3 spans 14 residues. Study outcomes and limitations: Lesional scalp, especially alopecia totalis/universalis, showed higher clonality than normal scalp.

Sequences were derived from CD4+ T cells sorted from blood, sampled at week 0. The source is a human donor with alopecia areata. The chain is built from TRBV10-3 and TRBJ1-1, with TRBD1 matching 11 bases. Here the CDR3 DNA reads TGTGCCATCAGTGCGGGACAGGGGGACACTGAAGCTTTCTTT. Protein: CAISAGQGDTEAFF.